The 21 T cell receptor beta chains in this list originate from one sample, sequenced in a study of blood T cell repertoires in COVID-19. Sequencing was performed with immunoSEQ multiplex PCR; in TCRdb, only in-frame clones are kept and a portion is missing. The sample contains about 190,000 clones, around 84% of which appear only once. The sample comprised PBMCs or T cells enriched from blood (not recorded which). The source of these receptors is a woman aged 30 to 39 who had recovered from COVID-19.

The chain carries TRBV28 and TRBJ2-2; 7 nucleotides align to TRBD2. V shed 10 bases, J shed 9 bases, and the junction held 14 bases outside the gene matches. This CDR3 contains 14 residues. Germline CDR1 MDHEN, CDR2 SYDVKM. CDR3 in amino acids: CATGGGGNSWELFF. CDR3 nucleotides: TGTGCCACAGGCGGGGGAGGGAATTCGTGGGAGCTGTTTTTT.

The CDR3, as DNA: TGTGCCAGCAGCTTAAACAGGGATGGCTACACCTTC. Its translation: CASSLNRDGYTF. V is TRBV13 and J is TRBJ1-2; possibly TRBD1 for D (6 bases). CDR1 is PRHDT, CDR2 FYEKMQ, per germline (reference sequence). The CDR3 runs to 12 residues. Trimming cost V 2 bases and J 6 bases, with 7 bases left between them.

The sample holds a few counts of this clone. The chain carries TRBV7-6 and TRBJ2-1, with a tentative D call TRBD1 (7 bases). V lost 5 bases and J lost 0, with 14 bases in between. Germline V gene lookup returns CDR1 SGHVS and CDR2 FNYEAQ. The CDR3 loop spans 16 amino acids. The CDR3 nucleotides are TGTGCCAGCAGCGCTGCAGGGGGGAGCTCCTACAATGAGCAGTTCTTC. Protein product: CASSAAGGSSYNEQFF.

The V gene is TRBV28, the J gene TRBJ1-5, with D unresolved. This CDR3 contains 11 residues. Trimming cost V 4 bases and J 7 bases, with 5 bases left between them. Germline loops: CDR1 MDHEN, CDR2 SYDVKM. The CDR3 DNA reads TGTGCCAGCAGTTCGGGACAGCCCCAGCATTTT. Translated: CASSSGQPQHF. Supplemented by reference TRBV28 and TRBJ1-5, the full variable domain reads DVKVTQSSRYLVKRTGEKVFLECVQDMDHENMFWYRQDPGLGLRLIYFSYDVKMKEKGDIPEGYSVSREKKERFSLILESASTNQTSMYLCASSSGQPQHFGDGTRLSIL.

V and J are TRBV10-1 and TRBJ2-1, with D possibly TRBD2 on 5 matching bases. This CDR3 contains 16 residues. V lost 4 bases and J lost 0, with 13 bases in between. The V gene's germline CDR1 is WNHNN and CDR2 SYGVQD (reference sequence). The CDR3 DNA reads TGCGCCAGCAGTGTTAGGTGTCGGGACTCCTACAATGAGCAGTTCTTC. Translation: CASSVRCRDSYNEQFF.

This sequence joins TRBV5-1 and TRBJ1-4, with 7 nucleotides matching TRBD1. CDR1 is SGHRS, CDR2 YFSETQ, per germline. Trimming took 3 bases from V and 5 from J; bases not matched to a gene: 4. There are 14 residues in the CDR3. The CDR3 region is CASSSTGPNEKLFF. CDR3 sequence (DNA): TGCGCCAGCAGCTCGACAGGGCCCAATGAAAAACTGTTTTTT.

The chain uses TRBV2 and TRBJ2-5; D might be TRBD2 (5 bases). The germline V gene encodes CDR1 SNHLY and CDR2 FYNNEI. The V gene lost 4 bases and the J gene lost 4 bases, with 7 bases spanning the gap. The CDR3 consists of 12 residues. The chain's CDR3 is CASSGLAETQYF. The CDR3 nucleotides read TGTGCCAGCAGTGGCCTAGCAGAGACCCAGTACTTC.

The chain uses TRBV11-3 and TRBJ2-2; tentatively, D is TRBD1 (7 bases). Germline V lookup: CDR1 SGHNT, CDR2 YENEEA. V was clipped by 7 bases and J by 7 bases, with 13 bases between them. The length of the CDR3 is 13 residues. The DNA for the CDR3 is TGTGCCAGCAACAACAGGGGAGGCGGGGAGCTGTTTTTT. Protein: CASNNRGGGELFF.

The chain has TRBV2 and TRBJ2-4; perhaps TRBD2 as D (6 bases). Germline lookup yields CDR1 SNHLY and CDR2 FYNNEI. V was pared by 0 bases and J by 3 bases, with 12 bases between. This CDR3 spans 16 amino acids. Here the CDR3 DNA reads TGTGCCAGCAGTGAAGCGCGGGGTAGGAGCAAAAACATTCAGTACTTC. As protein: CASSEARGRSKNIQYF.

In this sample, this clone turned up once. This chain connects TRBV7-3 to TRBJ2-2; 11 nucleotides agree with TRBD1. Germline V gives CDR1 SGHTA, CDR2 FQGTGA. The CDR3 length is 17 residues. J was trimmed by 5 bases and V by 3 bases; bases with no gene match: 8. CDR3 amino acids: CASSFLGQGARTGELFF. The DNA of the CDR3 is TGTGCCAGCAGCTTTCTAGGACAGGGGGCGCGTACCGGGGAGCTGTTTTTT.

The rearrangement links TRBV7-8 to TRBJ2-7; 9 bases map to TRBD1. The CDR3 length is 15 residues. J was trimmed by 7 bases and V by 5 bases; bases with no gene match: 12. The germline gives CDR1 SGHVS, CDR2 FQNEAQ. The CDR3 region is CASSNRGQGVGEQYV. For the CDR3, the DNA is TGTGCCAGCAGCAACCGGGGACAGGGTGTGGGTGAGCAGTACGTC.

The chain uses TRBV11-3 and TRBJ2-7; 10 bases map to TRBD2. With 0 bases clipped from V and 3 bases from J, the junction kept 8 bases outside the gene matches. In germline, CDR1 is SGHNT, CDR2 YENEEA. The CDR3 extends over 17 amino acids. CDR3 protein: CASSLDGKAGGNYEQYV. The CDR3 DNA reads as TGTGCCAGCAGCTTAGATGGTAAAGCGGGGGGGAACTACGAGCAGTACGTC.

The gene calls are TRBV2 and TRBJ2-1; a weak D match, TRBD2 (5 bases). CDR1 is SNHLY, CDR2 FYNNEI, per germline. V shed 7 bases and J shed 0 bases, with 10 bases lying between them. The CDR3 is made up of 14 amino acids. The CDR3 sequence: CASTKRSSYNEQFF. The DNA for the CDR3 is TGTGCCAGCACGAAGCGGAGCTCCTACAATGAGCAGTTCTTC.

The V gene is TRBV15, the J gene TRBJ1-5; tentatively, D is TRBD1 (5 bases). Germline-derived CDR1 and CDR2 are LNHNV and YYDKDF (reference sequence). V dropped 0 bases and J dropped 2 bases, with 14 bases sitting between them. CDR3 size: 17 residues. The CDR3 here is CATSRDMVGAGNQPQHF. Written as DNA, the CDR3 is TGTGCCACCAGCAGAGATATGGTAGGGGCGGGCAATCAGCCCCAGCATTTT. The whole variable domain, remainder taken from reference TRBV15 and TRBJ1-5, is DAMVIQNPRYQVTQFGKPVTLSCSQTLNHNVMYWYQQKSSQAPKLLFHYYDKDFNNEADTPDNFQSRRPNTSFCFLDIRSPGLGDTAMYLCATSRDMVGAGNQPQHFGDGTRLSIL.

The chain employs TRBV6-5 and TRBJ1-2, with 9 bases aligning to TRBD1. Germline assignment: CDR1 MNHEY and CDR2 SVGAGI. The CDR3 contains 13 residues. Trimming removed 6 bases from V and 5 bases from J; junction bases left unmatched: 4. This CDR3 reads CASRATGGYGYTF. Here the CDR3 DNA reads TGTGCCAGCAGGGCGACAGGGGGTTATGGCTACACCTTC.

CDR3 loop: CASSLPGSNTEAFF. DNA for the CDR3: TGCGCCAGCAGCTTGCCCGGGTCGAACACTGAAGCTTTCTTT. This sequence joins TRBV5-1 and TRBJ1-1; D is ambiguous. Germline CDR1 is SGHRS and CDR2 is YFSETQ. V lost 1 base and J lost 1, with 8 bases in between. CDR3 size: 14 residues.

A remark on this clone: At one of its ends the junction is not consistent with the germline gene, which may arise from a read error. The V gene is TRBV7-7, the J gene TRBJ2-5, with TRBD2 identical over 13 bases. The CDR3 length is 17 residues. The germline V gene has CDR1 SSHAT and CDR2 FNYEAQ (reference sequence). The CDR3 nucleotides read TGTGCTAGCAGCTCCCGCCGGACTAGCGGGGGCCGGGAGACCCAGTACTTC. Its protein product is CASSSRRTSGGRETQYF.

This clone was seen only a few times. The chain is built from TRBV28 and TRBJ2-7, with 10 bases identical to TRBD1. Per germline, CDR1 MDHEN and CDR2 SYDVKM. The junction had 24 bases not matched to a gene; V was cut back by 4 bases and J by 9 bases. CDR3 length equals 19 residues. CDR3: CASSSSDETGTGVTLGQYF. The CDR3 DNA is TGTGCCAGCAGTTCCTCAGACGAGACCGGGACAGGGGTTACCTTGGGGCAGTACTTC.

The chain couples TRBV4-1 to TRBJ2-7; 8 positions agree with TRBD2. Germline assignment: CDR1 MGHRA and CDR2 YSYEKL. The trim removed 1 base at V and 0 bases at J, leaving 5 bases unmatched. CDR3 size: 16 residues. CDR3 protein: CASSQVGAGGSYEQYF. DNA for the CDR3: TGCGCCAGCAGCCAAGTAGGGGCGGGAGGCTCCTACGAGCAGTACTTC.

The CDR3 spells CSGGGQGYEQYF. The CDR3 DNA follows: TGCAGCGGGGGGGGACAGGGCTACGAGCAGTACTTC. The rearrangement joins TRBV29-1 to TRBJ2-7; 9 bases align to TRBD1. Germline V gives CDR1 SQVTM, CDR2 ANQGSEA. The V segment lost 7 bases and the J segment 3 bases; nucleotides outside the gene matches: 4. The CDR3 spans 12 residues.

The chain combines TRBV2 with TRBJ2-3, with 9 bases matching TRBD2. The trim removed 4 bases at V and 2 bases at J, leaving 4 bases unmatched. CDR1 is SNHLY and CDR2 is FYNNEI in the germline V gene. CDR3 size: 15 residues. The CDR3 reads CASSGLADPTDTQYF. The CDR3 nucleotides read TGTGCCAGCAGTGGACTAGCGGACCCCACAGATACGCAGTATTTT.